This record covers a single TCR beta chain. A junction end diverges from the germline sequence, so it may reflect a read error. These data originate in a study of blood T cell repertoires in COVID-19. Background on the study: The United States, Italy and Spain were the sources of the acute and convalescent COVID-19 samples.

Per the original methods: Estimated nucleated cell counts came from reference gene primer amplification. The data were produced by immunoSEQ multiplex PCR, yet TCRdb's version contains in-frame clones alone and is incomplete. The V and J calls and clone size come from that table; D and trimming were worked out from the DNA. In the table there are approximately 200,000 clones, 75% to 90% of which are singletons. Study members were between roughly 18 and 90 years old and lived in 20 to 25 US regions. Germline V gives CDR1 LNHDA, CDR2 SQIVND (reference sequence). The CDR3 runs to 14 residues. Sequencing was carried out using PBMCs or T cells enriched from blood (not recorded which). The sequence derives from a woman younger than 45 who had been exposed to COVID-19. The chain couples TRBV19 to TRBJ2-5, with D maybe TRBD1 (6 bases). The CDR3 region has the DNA TGTGCCAGTTCGATCAGGGGTGTAGAAGAAACCCAGTACTTC. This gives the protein CASSIRGVEETQYF.